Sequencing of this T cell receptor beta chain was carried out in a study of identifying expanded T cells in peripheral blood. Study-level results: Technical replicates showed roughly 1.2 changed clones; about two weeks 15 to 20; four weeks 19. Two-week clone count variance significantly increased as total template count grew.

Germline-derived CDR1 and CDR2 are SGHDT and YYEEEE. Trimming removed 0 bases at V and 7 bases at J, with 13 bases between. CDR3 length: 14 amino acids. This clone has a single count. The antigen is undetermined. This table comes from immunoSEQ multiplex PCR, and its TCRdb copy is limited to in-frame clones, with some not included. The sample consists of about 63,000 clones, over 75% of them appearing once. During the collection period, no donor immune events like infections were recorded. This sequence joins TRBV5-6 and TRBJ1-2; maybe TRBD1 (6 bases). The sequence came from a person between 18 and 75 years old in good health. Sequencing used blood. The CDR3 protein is CASSLVTGKGGYTF. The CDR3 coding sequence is TGTGCCAGCAGCTTGGTCACAGGGAAGGGTGGCTACACCTTC.